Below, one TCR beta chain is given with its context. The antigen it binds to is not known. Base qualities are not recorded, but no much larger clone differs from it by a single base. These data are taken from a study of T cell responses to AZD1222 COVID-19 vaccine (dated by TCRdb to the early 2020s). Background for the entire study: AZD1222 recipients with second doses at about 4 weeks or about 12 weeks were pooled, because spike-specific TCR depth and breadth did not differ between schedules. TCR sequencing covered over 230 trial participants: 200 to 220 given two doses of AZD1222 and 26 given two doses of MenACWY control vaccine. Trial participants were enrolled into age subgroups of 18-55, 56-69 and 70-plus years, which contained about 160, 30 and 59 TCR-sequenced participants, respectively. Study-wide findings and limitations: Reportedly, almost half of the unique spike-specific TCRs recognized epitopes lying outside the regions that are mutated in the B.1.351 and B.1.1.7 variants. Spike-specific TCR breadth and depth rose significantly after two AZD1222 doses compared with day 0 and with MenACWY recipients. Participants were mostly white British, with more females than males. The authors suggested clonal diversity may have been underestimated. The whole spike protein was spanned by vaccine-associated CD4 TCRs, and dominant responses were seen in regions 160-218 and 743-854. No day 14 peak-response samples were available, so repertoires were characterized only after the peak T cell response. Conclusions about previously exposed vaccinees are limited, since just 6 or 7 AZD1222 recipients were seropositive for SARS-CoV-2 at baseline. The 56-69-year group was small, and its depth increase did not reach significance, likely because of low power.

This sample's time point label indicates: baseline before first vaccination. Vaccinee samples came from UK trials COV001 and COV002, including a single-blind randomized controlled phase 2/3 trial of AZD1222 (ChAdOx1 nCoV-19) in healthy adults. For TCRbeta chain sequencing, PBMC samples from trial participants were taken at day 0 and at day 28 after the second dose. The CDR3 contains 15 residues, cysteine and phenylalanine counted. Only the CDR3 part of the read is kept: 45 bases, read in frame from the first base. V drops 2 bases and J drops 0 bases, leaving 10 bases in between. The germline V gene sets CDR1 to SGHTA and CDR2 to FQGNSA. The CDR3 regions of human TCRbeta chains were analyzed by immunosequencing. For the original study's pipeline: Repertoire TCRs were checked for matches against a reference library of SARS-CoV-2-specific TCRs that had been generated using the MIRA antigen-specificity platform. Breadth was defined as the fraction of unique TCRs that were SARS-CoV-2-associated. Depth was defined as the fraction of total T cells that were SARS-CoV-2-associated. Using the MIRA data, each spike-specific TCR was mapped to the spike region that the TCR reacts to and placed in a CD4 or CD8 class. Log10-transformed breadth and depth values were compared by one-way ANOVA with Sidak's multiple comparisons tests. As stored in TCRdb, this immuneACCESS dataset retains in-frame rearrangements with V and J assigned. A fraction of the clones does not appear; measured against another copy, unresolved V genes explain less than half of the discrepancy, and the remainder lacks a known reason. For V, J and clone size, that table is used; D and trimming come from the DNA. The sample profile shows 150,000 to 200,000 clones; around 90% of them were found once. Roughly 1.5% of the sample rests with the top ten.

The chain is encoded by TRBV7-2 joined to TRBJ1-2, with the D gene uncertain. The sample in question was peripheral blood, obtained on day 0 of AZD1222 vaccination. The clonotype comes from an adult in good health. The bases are TGTGCCAGCAGCTTACAGGCAGCTCCTAACTATGGCTACACCTTC. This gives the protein CASSLQAAPNYGYTF.